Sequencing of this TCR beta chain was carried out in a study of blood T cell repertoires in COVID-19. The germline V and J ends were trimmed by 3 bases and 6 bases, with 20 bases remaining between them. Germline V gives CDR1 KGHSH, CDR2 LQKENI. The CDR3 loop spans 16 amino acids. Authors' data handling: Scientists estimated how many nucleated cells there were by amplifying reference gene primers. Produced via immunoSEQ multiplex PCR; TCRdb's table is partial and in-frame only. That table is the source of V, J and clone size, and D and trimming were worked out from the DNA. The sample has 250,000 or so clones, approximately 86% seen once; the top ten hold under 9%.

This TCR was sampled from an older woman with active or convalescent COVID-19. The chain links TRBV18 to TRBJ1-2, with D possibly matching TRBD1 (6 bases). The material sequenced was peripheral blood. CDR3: CASSPIRLETGHGYTF. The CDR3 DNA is TGTGCCAGCTCACCGATCAGGCTAGAGACAGGACATGGCTACACCTTC.